These 22 T cell receptor beta chains came from one sample sequenced in a study of persistence of HIV-infected CD4 T cells. The libraries were made with immunoSEQ version 4 in survey mode. Clones were sequenced by immunoSEQ multiplex PCR, and TCRdb holds only the in-frame ones, with some missing. Here the sample spans 25,000 to 35,000 clones, roughly four fifths being singletons. Cells were stimulated with CMV-infected fibroblast lysates at roughly 10 ug/mL. CD40L-negative CD69-negative CD45RO-high memory CD4+ T cells were sorted as populations depleted of antigen-responding cells. Their antigens remain unidentified. This sample comprised CD4+ T cells sorted from PBMCs after approximately 19-hour stimulation, obtained from a patient who received antiretroviral therapy. The receptors come from an adult man with HIV who was CMV-seropositive.

This clone was counted a single time. This chain uses TRBV7-2 with TRBJ2-7; the D gene is possibly TRBD2 (6 bases). This CDR3 has 14 residues. Per germline, CDR1 SGHTA and CDR2 FQGNSA. Between the trimmed V and J ends, which lost 5 bases and 3 bases, there was a span of 14 bases. The CDR3 spells CASSVSRDFYEQYF. CDR3 DNA: TGTGCCAGCAGCGTAAGCCGGGACTTCTACGAGCAGTACTTC.

This clone was counted only a few times. The J gene is TRBJ2-3, the V gene TRBV18; D might be TRBD1 or TRBD2, each matching 6 bases. Trimming shortened V by 0 bases and J by 5 bases, and 12 bases separated the two germline ends. This CDR3 is built from 15 residues. Germline lookup yields CDR1 KGHSH and CDR2 LQKENI. The CDR3 is CASSPPEGGVDTQYF. The CDR3 DNA reads TGTGCCAGCTCACCACCCGAGGGGGGCGTAGATACGCAGTATTTT. Full variable domain (remainder filled in from reference TRBV18 and TRBJ2-3): NAGVMQNPRHLVRRRGQEARLRCSPMKGHSHVYWYRQLPEEGLKFMVYLQKENIIDESGMPKERFSAEFPKEGPSILRIQQVVRGDSAAYFCASSPPEGGVDTQYFGPGTRLTVL.

The rearrangement links TRBV6-5 to TRBJ1-6; 7 bases align to TRBD1. The trim removed 7 bases at V and 9 bases at J, leaving 12 bases unmatched. The germline CDR1 and CDR2 sequences are MNHEY and SVGAGI. This CDR3 is 15 amino acids long. The DNA for the CDR3 is TGTGCCAGCACCCCTTTTAGGGGGCTCAGTTCACCCCTCCACTTT. The encoded protein is CASTPFRGLSSPLHF.

The V and J genes are TRBV7-3 and TRBJ2-3, with D perhaps TRBD2 (6 bases). The ends were cut back, 3 bases at V and 4 bases at J, with 14 bases in the middle. The CDR3 consists of 15 residues. From germline, CDR1 is SGHTA and CDR2 FQGTGA. The CDR3, as DNA: TGTGCCAGCAGCTTGGGAGGTATGGGGGCAGATACGCAGTATTTT. It is translated as CASSLGGMGADTQYF. Together with reference TRBV7-3 and TRBJ2-3, the CDR3 gives the full variable domain: GAGVSQTPSNKVTEKGKYVELRCDPISGHTALYWYRQSLGQGPEFLIYFQGTGAADDSGLPNDRFFAVRPEGSVSTLKIQRTERGDSAVYLCASSLGGMGADTQYFGPGTRLTVL.

The chain recombines TRBV12-3 or TRBV12-4 with TRBJ2-4; no clear D gene. CDR3 length: 12 residues. V was shortened by 3 bases and J by 1 base, with 1 base between the two germline ends. Here the CDR3 reads CASSLAKNIQYF. The CDR3 DNA sequence: TGTGCCAGCAGTTTGGCCAAAAACATTCAGTACTTC.

This clone was found once. V gene TRBV7-2 combines with J gene TRBJ1-2, with 7 bases identical to TRBD1. There are 15 residues in the CDR3. V gave up 4 bases and J gave up 4 bases; unmatched junction bases: 9. Germline CDR1 reads SGHTA; CDR2 reads FQGNSA. The CDR3: CASSSYRGEVYGYTF. CDR3 nucleotides: TGTGCCAGCAGCTCCTACAGGGGAGAAGTCTATGGCTACACCTTC.

The chain is built from TRBV7-8 and TRBJ1-1; TRBD1 is a possible D gene (6 bases). The CDR3 contains 16 residues. The V and J ends lost 3 bases and 2 bases respectively, with 16 bases between them. Germline V gene sequence: CDR1 SGHVS, CDR2 FQNEAQ. Here the CDR3 DNA reads TGTGCCAGCAGCTTCGGGCAGGGGACATTTAACACTGAAGCTTTCTTT. The encoded protein is CASSFGQGTFNTEAFF.

The rearrangement joins TRBV12-3 or TRBV12-4 to TRBJ1-1; weak D call: TRBD1 (5 bases). The CDR3 is made up of 12 amino acids. The ends were cut back, 6 bases at V and 9 bases at J, with 14 bases in the middle. Here the CDR3 DNA reads TGTGCCAGCAGGCAGGGCGGCGTCAAAGCTTTCTTT. This encodes CASRQGGVKAFF.

This rearrangement joins TRBV28 to TRBJ2-7; D is undetermined. This CDR3 contains 15 residues. Germline V gene sequence: CDR1 MDHEN, CDR2 SYDVKM. Trimming removed 3 bases at V and 1 base at J, with 13 bases between. As DNA, the CDR3 is TGTGCCAGCAGTTTGGTGCGTTGGGTTTCCTACGAGCAGTACTTC. Its protein is CASSLVRWVSYEQYF.

Only a few counts were recorded for this clone. The chain has TRBV7-8 and TRBJ1-3; 10 bases agree with TRBD1. There are 18 residues in the CDR3. The ends lost 2 bases at V and 1 base at J; junction bases unmatched: 8. Per germline, CDR1 SGHVS and CDR2 FQNEAQ. The CDR3 DNA follows: TGTGCCAGCAGCTTAAGTAGGACAGGGGGTAGATCTGGAAACACCATATATTTT. Translated, it gives CASSLSRTGGRSGNTIYF. The entire variable domain, with the rest obtained from reference TRBV7-8 and TRBJ1-3, is as follows: GAGVSQSPRYKVAKRGQDVALRCDPISGHVSLFWYQQALGQGPEFLTYFQNEAQLDKSGLPSDRFFAERPEGSVSTLKIQRTQQEDSAVYLCASSLSRTGGRSGNTIYFGEGSWLTVV.

This chain joins TRBV7-9 and TRBJ1-1; TRBD1 is a possible D gene (6 bases). The CDR3 covers 13 residues. Germline V gives CDR1 SEHNR, CDR2 FQNEAQ (reference sequence). V lost 5 bases and J lost 4, with 11 bases in between. The CDR3 DNA reads as TGTGCCAGCAGCAAGACAGGAAGCACTGAAGCTTTCTTT. It specifies CASSKTGSTEAFF.

J is TRBJ2-1 and V is TRBV6-5; D is tentatively TRBD1 or TRBD2 (5 bases each). V was clipped by 6 bases and J by 6 bases, with 9 bases between them. The CDR3 length is 12 residues. Germline V lookup: CDR1 MNHEY, CDR2 SVGAGI. CDR3 bases: TGTGCCAGCAGCCGGGACCGCAATGAGCAGTTCTTC. It yields the protein CASSRDRNEQFF.

The chain carries TRBV6-5 and TRBJ2-5; 8 positions match TRBD1. The CDR3 loop spans 14 amino acids. Germline V gene data show CDR1 as MNHEY and CDR2 as SVGAGI. The V segment lost 6 bases and the J segment 4 bases; nucleotides outside the gene matches: 7. Here the CDR3 reads CASRVSGGRETQYF. The DNA for the CDR3 is TGTGCCAGCAGAGTATCAGGGGGCCGAGAGACCCAGTACTTC.

The rearrangement uses TRBV9 and TRBJ2-1; D remains unclear. The CDR3 length is 13 residues. Trimming pared 0 bases from V and 9 bases from J, leaving 10 bases between. Germline assignment: CDR1 SGDLS and CDR2 YYNGEE. In DNA form, the CDR3 reads TGTGCCAGCAGCGTAGAACCTCCGGGTGAGCAGTTCTTC. Translated, it gives CASSVEPPGEQFF.

This sequence joins TRBV6-4 and TRBJ1-6; maybe TRBD1 (5 bases). Per the germline V gene, CDR1 is MRHNA and CDR2 is SNTAGT. The CDR3 is 14 residues long. V dropped 3 bases and J dropped 5 bases, with 8 bases sitting between them. CDR3 protein: CASSENRNNSPLHF. CDR3 coding DNA: TGTGCCAGCAGTGAGAACAGGAATAATTCACCCCTCCACTTT.

V gene TRBV6-5 combines with J gene TRBJ1-3, with D perhaps matching TRBD1 (5 bases). Germline values: CDR1 MNHEY, CDR2 SVGAGI. The CDR3 sequence is 15 residues long. V was clipped by 10 bases and J by 4 bases, with 20 bases between them. CDR3 residues: CATNVDSFEGNTIYF. The CDR3 DNA reads TGTGCCACCAATGTAGACAGCTTCGAGGGAAACACCATATATTTT.

V is TRBV20-1 and J is TRBJ2-3; 11 positions agree with TRBD2. Trimming removed 3 bases from V and 2 bases from J; junction bases left unmatched: 13. Germline CDR1 and CDR2: DFQATT and SNEGSKA (reference sequence). There are 18 residues in the CDR3. The CDR3 DNA follows: TGCAGTGCTAGTCCTCTCCTCTTAGCGGGGGGGCCCACAGATACGCAGTATTTT. It translates to CSASPLLLAGGPTDTQYF.

V gene TRBV2 combines with J gene TRBJ2-4; no firm D call. V lost 8 bases, J lost 1 base, and 15 bases lay in between. The CDR3 is 15 amino acids. The germline V gene has CDR1 SNHLY and CDR2 FYNNEI. CDR3 sequence: CASRRAPGAKNIQYF. As DNA, the CDR3 is TGTGCCAGCCGCCGGGCCCCCGGGGCCAAAAACATTCAGTACTTC.

V gene TRBV6-1 combines with J gene TRBJ2-7, with D perhaps TRBD2 (6 bases). Germline lookup yields CDR1 MNHNS and CDR2 SASEGT. V was cut by 3 bases and J by 0 bases, with 21 bases left in between. There are 18 residues in the CDR3. The CDR3 nucleotides are TGTGCCAGCAGTGAGCAATGGGAGGATGGCACCCACTCCTACGAGCAGTACTTC. It yields the protein CASSEQWEDGTHSYEQYF.

V and J are TRBV7-2 and TRBJ1-6, with unresolved D. The CDR3 runs 15 residues. With 2 bases removed from V and 4 bases from J, the gap between germline ends came to 9 bases. The germline V gene has CDR1 SGHTA and CDR2 FQGNSA. The CDR3 loop reads CASSLQVAYNSPLHF. CDR3 DNA: TGTGCCAGCAGCTTACAGGTCGCTTATAATTCACCCCTCCACTTT.

The rearrangement uses TRBV6-4 and TRBJ2-5, with TRBD1 identical over 8 bases. Germline V gives CDR1 MRHNA, CDR2 SNTAGT. J was trimmed by 2 bases and V by 4 bases; bases with no gene match: 6. The CDR3 runs to 15 residues. Here the CDR3 reads CASSVTGGTQETQYF. CDR3 DNA: TGTGCCAGCAGTGTAACAGGGGGTACTCAAGAGACCCAGTACTTC.

This sequence joins TRBV11-3 and TRBJ1-3; a possible D gene is TRBD1 (5 bases). The CDR3 has 17 amino acids. Trimming shortened V by 1 base and J by 4 bases, and 17 bases separated the two germline ends. The V gene's germline CDR1 is SGHNT and CDR2 YENEEA. The CDR3 sequence is CASSLVVGQESGNTIYF. CDR3 DNA sequence: TGTGCCAGCAGCTTAGTTGTGGGGCAAGAGTCCGGAAACACCATATATTTT. The variable domain in full, completed from reference TRBV11-3 and TRBJ1-3, reads EAGVVQSPRYKIIEKKQPVAFWCNPISGHNTLYWYLQNLGQGPELLIRYENEEAVDDSQLPKDRFSAERLKGVDSTLKIQPAELGDSAVYLCASSLVVGQESGNTIYFGEGSWLTVV.